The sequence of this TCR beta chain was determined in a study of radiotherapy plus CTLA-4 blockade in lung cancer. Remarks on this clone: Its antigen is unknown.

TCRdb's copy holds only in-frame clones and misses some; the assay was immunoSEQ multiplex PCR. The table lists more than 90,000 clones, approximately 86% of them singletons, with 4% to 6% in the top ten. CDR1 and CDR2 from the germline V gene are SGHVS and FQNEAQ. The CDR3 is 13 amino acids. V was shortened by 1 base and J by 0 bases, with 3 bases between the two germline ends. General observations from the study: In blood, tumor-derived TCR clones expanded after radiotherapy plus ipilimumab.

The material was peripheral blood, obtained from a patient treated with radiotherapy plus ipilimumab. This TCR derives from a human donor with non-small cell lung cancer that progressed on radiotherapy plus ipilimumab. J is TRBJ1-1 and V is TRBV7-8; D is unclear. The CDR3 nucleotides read TGTGCCAGCAGCTTAGTCGTGAACACTGAAGCTTTCTTT. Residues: CASSLVVNTEAFF.